These 15 T cell receptor beta chains were all obtained from the same sample, sequenced in a study of blood T cells in healthy people across ages. Then a second PCR, running roughly 7 to 12 cycles, was carried out with a sample-barcoded 5' primer and a J-beta primer mix. TCRdb recomputed calls from the 5' RACE reads with MiXCR, one row per CDR3 protein. The repertoire holds over 1,500,000 distinct CDR3 sequences, approximately 39% seen once, with about 23% in the top ten. The material sequenced was blood. The receptor source for this set is a human donor in good health.

The CDR3 loop is CASSRRPQGKETQFF. The CDR3 DNA is TGCGCCAGCAGCCGCCGTCCCCAGGGGAAGGAGACCCAGTTCTTC. The rearrangement joins TRBV4-1 to TRBJ2-1; TRBD1 might be the D (6 bases). Trimming left V 4 bases short and J 13 bases short, with 23 bases between. Germline V gene sequence: CDR1 MGHRA, CDR2 YSYEKL. The CDR3 has 15 amino acids.

This clonotype has only a few counts. V is TRBV20-1 and J is TRBJ2-1; 7 nucleotides align to TRBD2. Per germline, CDR1 DFQATT and CDR2 SNEGSKA (reference sequence). The CDR3 runs 14 residues. Losses at the gene ends were 5 bases for V and 7 bases for J; bases not matched to a gene: 11. The CDR3 loop is CSALVGRGNNEQFF. DNA of the CDR3: TGCAGTGCTCTAGTGGGGAGGGGAAATAATGAGCAGTTCTTC.

This clonotype has just a few counts. The rearrangement uses TRBV7-6 and TRBJ1-2; D remains unclear. V shed 3 bases and J shed 6 bases, with 14 bases lying between them. CDR3 length: 14 amino acids. CDR1 SGHVS and CDR2 FNYEAQ come from the germline V gene. Here the CDR3 reads CASSLYASENGYTF. DNA of the CDR3: TGTGCCAGCAGCTTGTACGCGTCCGAAAATGGCTACACCTTC.

This rearrangement joins TRBV12-3 or TRBV12-4 to TRBJ1-3, with 10 bases matching TRBD1. The V and J ends lost 6 bases and 4 bases, in that order; junction bases with no gene match: 6. This CDR3 contains 15 residues. CDR3 sequence (DNA): TGTGCCAGCAGCCCGGACAGGGGGAAAGGAAACACCATATATTTT. Translation: CASSPDRGKGNTIYF.

This sequence joins TRBV7-3 and TRBJ2-5; 16 bases line up with TRBD2. TRBJ2-7 explains the end of the DNA better; the J call may be wrong. The germline V gene has CDR1 SGHTA and CDR2 FQGTGA. The CDR3 spans 16 residues. DNA for the CDR3: TGTGCCAGCAGCATGGGGACTAGCGGGGGGGCACGCGAGCAGTACTTC. Protein sequence: CASSMGTSGGAREQYF.

The table lists this clonotype with a few counts. J is TRBJ2-5 and V is TRBV6-2 or TRBV6-3; D perhaps matches TRBD2 (5 bases). Trimming shortened V by 6 bases and J by 1 base, and 12 bases separated the two germline ends. The CDR3 runs 14 residues. Germline CDR1 is MNHEY and CDR2 is SVGEGT. CDR3 nucleotide sequence: TGTGCCAGCAGAGTGTCGGGGTTCCAAGAGACCCAGTACTTC. This codes for CASRVSGFQETQYF.

The chain couples TRBV7-2 to TRBJ2-1; D possibly uses TRBD1 or TRBD2 (5 bases each). Trimming shortened V by 7 bases and J by 5 bases, and 15 bases separated the two germline ends. Looked up from germline, CDR1 is SGHTA and CDR2 is FQGNSA. This CDR3 has 14 amino acids. The CDR3 loop is CASIPSGTNNEQFF. Here the CDR3 DNA reads TGTGCCAGCATCCCTTCCGGGACGAACAATGAGCAGTTCTTC. The complete variable domain, with remaining parts taken from reference TRBV7-2 and TRBJ2-1, reads GAGVSQSPSNKVTEKGKDVELRCDPISGHTALYWYRQSLGQGLEFLIYFQGNSAPDKSGLPSDRFSAERTGGSVSTLTIQRTQQEDSAVYLCASIPSGTNNEQFFGPGTRLTVL.

CDR3 sequence (DNA): TGTGCCCTTCTCACGGCAGGGGCCCACCTAGGCTCGCGCTACACCTTC. Translated, it gives CALLTAGAHLGSRYTF. This chain uses TRBV7-9 with TRBJ1-2, with a possible D match to TRBD1 (6 bases). The CDR3 length is 16 residues. V shed 11 bases and J shed 9 bases, with 31 bases lying between them. Germline CDR1 and CDR2: SEHNR and FQNEAQ (reference sequence).

This clonotype was detected only once. V is TRBV5-1 and J is TRBJ1-1; D is undetermined. V was pared by 4 bases and J by 6 bases, with 16 bases between. Looked up from germline, CDR1 is SGHRS and CDR2 is YFSETQ. The length of the CDR3 is 14 residues. Here the CDR3 reads CASSKDPYQAEAFF. In DNA, the CDR3 is TGCGCCAGCAGCAAGGACCCATATCAGGCTGAAGCTTTCTTT.

This clonotype was picked up a small number of times. The gene calls are TRBV9 and TRBJ2-5; 9 nucleotides line up with TRBD1. J lost 4 bases, V lost 3 bases, and 13 bases had no gene match. Germline assignment: CDR1 SGDLS and CDR2 YYNGEE. The CDR3 has 17 amino acids. The CDR3 loop is CASSGGAGTGNRETQYF. For the CDR3, the DNA is TGTGCCAGCAGCGGCGGAGCCGGGACAGGGAACAGAGAGACCCAGTACTTC.

This chain links TRBV20-1 with TRBJ2-2; 13 nucleotides agree with TRBD2. The CDR3 runs to 16 residues. The junction had 4 bases not matched to a gene; V was cut back by 5 bases and J by 1 base. Germline V gene data show CDR1 as DFQATT and CDR2 as SNEGSKA (reference sequence). The chain's CDR3 is CSAPGLAGENTGELFF. As DNA, the CDR3 is TGCAGTGCTCCCGGACTAGCGGGGGAGAACACCGGGGAGCTGTTTTTT.

The table lists this clonotype with a few counts. The CDR3 DNA reads TGTGCCAGCAGTCCCCTCTGGGGGGCAGGGGGGGAGACCCAGTACTTC. This gives the protein CASSPLWGAGGETQYF. The chain has TRBV6-6 and TRBJ2-4; TRBD1 is a possible D gene (7 bases). The assigned J gene may be wrong: the sequence end matches TRBJ2-5 better. This CDR3 spans 16 amino acids. The germline V gene has CDR1 MNHNY and CDR2 SVGAGI (reference sequence).

This clonotype was seen more than once but under ten times. The chain couples TRBV11-2 to TRBJ1-1; no reliable D call. V lost 7 bases to trimming and J lost 8 bases, with 11 bases between them. Germline V CDR1 and CDR2: SGHAT, FQNNGV. The CDR3 is 11 residues long. For the CDR3, the DNA is TGTGCCAGCACCCGAGGGCCGGAAGCTTTCTTT. Its translation: CASTRGPEAFF.

This clonotype was counted a few times. The chain combines TRBV20-1 with TRBJ1-2; D perhaps matches TRBD1 (6 bases). Germline values: CDR1 DFQATT, CDR2 SNEGSKA (reference sequence). V lost 5 bases to trimming and J lost 0 bases, with 19 bases between them. The CDR3 sequence is 16 residues long. CDR3 amino acids: CSAPDAIRTANYGYTF. CDR3 DNA sequence: TGCAGTGCTCCCGATGCAATACGGACAGCTAACTATGGCTACACCTTC.

Only a few counts were recorded for this clonotype. The J gene is TRBJ2-7, the V gene TRBV10-3; TRBD1 is a possible D gene (5 bases). This CDR3 region has 15 residues. V was trimmed by 2 bases and J by 7 bases, leaving 18 bases between them. Looked up from germline, CDR1 is ENHRY and CDR2 is SYGVKD. This CDR3 is CAISERGSPNAEQYF. The CDR3 coding sequence is TGTGCCATCAGTGAGAGGGGCTCCCCCAATGCGGAGCAGTACTTC.